This TCR beta chain emerged from a study of cytomegalovirus exposure and HLA in healthy donors. At the level of the study: The 110 million or so unique TCR beta sequences, from around 200 million T cells, were found by an earlier analysis. Broader study findings: The study had only CMV serostatus as immune exposure information. Researchers reported from a later analysis that most CMV-associated TCR beta chains appeared HLA-restricted. DRB1 had the most TCR associations and HLA-C the fewest, a later analysis found, with rates varying by HLA locus.

As concerns this clone: What it recognizes is unknown.

The primer mix had 60 Vbeta and 13 Jbeta primers. TCRdb's table, derived via immunoSEQ multiplex PCR, lists solely in-frame clones and lacks some. The sample lists roughly 130,000 clones, approximately 80% occurring once. The germline V gene encodes CDR1 SGHDT and CDR2 YYEEEE. The CDR3 contains 12 residues. V was cut by 4 bases and J by 4 bases, with 9 bases left in between. The TCR was taken from a girl aged 2 to 10 in good health and CMV-seronegative. Sequencing was done on a sample of PBMCs. This chain links TRBV5-6 with TRBJ2-7, with D maybe TRBD1 (5 bases). DNA of the CDR3: TGTGCCAGCAGCCAAGGGGATTACGAGCAGTACTTC. Protein product: CASSQGDYEQYF.